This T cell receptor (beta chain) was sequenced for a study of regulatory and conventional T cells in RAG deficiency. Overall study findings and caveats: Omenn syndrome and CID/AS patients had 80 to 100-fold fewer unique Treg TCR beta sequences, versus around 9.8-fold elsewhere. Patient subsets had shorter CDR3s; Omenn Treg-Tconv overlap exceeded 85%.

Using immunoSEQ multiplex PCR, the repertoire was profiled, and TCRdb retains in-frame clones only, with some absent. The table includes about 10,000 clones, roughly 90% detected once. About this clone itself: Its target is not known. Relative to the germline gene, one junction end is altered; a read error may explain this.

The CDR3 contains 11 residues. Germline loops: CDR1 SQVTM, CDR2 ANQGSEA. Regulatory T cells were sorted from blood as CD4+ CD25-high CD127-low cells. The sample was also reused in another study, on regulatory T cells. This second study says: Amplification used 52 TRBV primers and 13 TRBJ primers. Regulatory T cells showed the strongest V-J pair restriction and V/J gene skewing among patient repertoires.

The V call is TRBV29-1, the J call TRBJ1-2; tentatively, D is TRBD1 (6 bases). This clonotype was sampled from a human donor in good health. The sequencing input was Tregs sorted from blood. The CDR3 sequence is CSGGQPYGYTF. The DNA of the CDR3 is TGCAGCGGTGGACAGCCCTATGGATACACCTTC.